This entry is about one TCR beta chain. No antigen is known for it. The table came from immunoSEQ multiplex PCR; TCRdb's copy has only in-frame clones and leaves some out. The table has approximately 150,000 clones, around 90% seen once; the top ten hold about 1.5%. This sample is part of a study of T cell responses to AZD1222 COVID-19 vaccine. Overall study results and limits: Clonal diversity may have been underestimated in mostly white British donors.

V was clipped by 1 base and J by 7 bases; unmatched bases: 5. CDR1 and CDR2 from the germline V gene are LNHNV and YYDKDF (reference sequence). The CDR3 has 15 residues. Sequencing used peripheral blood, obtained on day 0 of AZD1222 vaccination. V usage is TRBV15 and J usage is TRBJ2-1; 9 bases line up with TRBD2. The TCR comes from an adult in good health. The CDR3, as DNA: TGTGCCACCAGCAGAGCTAGCGGGATCTGGAATGAGCAGTTCTTC. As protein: CATSRASGIWNEQFF.